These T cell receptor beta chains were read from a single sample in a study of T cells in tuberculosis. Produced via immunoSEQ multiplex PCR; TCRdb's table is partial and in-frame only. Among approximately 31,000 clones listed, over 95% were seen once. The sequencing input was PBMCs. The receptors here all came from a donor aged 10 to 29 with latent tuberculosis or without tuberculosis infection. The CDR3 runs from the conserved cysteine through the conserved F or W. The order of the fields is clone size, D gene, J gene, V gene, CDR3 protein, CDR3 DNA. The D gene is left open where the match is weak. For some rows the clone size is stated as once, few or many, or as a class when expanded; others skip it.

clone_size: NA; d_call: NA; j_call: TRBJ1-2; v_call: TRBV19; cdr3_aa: CASTGGPKRDYGYTF; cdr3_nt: TGTGCCAGTACCGGGGGACCCAAAAGGGACTATGGCTACACCTTC
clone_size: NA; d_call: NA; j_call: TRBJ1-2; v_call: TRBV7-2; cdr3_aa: CASSPRAGQGYTF; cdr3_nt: TGTGCCAGCAGCCCCCGGGCAGGGCAGGGCTACACCTTC
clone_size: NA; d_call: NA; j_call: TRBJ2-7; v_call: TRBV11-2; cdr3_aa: CASGRSYEQYF; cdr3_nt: TGTGCCAGTGGGAGGTCCTACGAGCAGTACTTC
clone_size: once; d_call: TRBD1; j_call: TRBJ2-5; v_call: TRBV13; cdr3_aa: CASSSRQGALETQYF; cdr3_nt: TGTGCCAGCAGCTCGCGACAGGGGGCGCTTGAGACCCAGTACTTC
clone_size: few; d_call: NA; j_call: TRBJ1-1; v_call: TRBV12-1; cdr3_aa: CASTPGQDRGRGTMNTEAFF; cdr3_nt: TGTGCCAGCACCCCCGGGCAGGACAGGGGCCGGGGGACAATGAACACTGAAGCTTTCTTT
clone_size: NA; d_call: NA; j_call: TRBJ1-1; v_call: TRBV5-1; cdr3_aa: CASSLQGGNTEAFF; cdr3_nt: TGCGCCAGCAGCTTACAGGGCGGGAACACTGAAGCTTTCTTT
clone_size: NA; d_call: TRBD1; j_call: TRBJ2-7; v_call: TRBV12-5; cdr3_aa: CASGLVLGQGPYEQYF; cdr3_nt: TGTGCTAGTGGTTTGGTATTGGGACAGGGTCCCTACGAGCAGTACTTC
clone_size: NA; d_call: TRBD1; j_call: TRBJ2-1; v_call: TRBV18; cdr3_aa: CASHGGQANEQFF; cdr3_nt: TGTGCCAGCCACGGGGGACAGGCCAATGAGCAGTTCTTC
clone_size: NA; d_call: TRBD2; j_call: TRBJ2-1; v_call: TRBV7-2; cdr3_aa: CASSAPGTSRYNEQFF; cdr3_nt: TGTGCCAGCAGCGCCCCCGGGACTAGTAGGTACAATGAGCAGTTCTTC
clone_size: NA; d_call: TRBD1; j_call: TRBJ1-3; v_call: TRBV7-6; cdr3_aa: CASDQGAAGNTIYF; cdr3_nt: TGTGCCTCTGATCAGGGGGCGGCTGGAAACACCATATATTTT
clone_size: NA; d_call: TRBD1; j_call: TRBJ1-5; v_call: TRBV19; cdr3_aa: CASSSKGGAKPQHF; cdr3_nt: TGTGCCAGTAGTAGCAAAGGGGGCGCGAAGCCCCAGCATTTT
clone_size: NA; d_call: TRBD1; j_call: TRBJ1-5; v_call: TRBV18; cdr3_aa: CASSPGDREVAPQHF; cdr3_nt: TGTGCCAGCTCACCGGGGGACAGGGAAGTCGCGCCCCAGCATTTT
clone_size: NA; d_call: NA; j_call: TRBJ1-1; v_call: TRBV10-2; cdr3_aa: CASRTEFPGTEAFF; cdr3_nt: TGCGCCAGCAGGACAGAATTCCCGGGTACTGAAGCTTTCTTT
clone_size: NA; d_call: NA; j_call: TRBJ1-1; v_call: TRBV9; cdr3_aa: CASSSEGGRTEAFF; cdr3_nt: TGTGCCAGCAGCTCAGAGGGTGGGAGGACTGAAGCTTTCTTT
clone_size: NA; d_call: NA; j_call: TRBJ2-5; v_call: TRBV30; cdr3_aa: CAWISGEETQYF; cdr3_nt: TGTGCCTGGATCAGCGGAGAAGAGACCCAGTACTTC
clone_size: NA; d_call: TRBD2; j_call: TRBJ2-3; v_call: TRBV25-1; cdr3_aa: CASSEASGGSRDTQYF; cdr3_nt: TGTGCCAGCAGTGAAGCTAGCGGGGGTTCTCGAGATACGCAGTATTTT
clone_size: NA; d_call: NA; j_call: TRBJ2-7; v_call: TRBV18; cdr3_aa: CASSWTRDFYEQYF; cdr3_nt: TGTGCCAGCTCATGGACACGCGACTTCTACGAGCAGTACTTC
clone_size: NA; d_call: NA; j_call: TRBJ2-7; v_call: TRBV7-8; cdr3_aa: CASSLSPGNEQYF; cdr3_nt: TGTGCCAGCAGCTTGTCACCGGGGAACGAGCAGTACTTC
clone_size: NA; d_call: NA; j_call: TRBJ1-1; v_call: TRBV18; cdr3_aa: CASSPRHGAHAFF; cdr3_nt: TGTGCCAGCTCACCAAGACATGGGGCCCATGCTTTCTTT
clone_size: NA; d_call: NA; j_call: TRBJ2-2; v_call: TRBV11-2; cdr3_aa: CASSSGTRNTGELFF; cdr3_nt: TGTGCCAGCAGCTCCGGGACAAGGAACACCGGGGAGCTGTTTTTT
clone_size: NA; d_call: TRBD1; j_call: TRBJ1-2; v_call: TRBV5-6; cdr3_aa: CASSDRGQGAFISYGYTF; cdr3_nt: TGTGCCAGCAGCGATCGGGGACAGGGGGCATTTATCAGCTATGGCTACACCTTC
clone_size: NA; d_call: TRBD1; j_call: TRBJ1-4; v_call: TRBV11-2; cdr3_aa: CASSFRQGLEKLFF; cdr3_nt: TGTGCCAGCAGCTTTCGACAGGGGTTGGAGAAACTGTTTTTT
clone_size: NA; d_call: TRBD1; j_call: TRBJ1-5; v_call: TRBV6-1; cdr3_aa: CASITGQADQPQHF; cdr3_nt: TGTGCCAGCATTACAGGACAGGCTGATCAGCCCCAGCATTTT
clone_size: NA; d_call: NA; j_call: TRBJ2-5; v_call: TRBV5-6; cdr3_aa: CASSFNREGKTQYF; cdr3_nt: TGTGCCAGCAGCTTCAACAGGGAAGGGAAGACCCAGTACTTC
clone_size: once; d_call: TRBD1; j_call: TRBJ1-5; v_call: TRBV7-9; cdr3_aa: CASSFAGGGEGSNQPQHF; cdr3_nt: TGTGCCAGCAGCTTCGCAGGGGGCGGTGAGGGAAGCAATCAGCCCCAGCATTTT
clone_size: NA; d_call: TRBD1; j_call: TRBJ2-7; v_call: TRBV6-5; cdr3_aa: CASSYTGGAEQYF; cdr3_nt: TGTGCCAGCAGTTACACAGGGGGTGCCGAGCAGTACTTC
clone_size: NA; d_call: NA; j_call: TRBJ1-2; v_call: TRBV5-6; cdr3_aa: CASSLSGRNYGYTF; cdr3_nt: TGTGCCAGCAGCTTGTCAGGGAGGAACTATGGCTACACCTTC
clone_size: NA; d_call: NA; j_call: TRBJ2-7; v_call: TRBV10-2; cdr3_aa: CASSVGGVTYEQYF; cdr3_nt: TGCGCCAGCAGTGTAGGGGGTGTCACCTACGAGCAGTACTTC
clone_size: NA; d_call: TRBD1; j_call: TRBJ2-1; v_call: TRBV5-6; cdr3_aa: CASSFGQGSNEQFF; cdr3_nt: TGTGCCAGCAGTTTCGGACAGGGAAGTAATGAGCAGTTCTTC
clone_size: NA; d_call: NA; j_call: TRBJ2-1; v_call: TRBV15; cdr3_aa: CATSRDQGRNEQFF; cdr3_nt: TGTGCCACCAGCAGAGATCAGGGTAGGAATGAGCAGTTCTTC
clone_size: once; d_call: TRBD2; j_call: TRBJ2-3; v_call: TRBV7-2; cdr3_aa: CASSEGTSGTDTQYF; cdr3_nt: TGTGCCAGCAGCGAAGGGACTAGCGGGACAGATACGCAGTATTTT
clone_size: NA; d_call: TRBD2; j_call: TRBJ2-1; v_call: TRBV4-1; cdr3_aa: CASSQLGLAGGFDEQFF; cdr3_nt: TGCGCCAGCAGCCAGCTGGGACTAGCGGGAGGGTTCGATGAGCAGTTCTTC
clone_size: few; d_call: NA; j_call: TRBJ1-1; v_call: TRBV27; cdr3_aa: CASSLKRGTNTEAFF; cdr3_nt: TGTGCCAGCAGTTTAAAAAGGGGGACGAACACTGAAGCTTTCTTT
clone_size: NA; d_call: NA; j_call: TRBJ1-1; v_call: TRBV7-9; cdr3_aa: CASSPENTEAFF; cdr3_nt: TGTGCCAGCAGCCCAGAGAACACTGAAGCTTTCTTT
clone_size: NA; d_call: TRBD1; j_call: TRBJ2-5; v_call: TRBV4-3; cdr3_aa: CASSPSGTGTAETQYF; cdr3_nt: TGCGCCAGCAGCCCATCCGGGACAGGGACCGCAGAGACCCAGTACTTC
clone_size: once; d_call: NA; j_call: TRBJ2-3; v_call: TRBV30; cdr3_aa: CAWKPAGYTDTQYF; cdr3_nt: TGTGCCTGGAAACCCGCGGGATACACAGATACGCAGTATTTT
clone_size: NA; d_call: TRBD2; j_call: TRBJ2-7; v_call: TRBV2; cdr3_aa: CASSISGGAINEQYF; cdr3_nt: TGTGCCAGCAGTATTAGCGGGGGGGCAATTAACGAGCAGTACTTC
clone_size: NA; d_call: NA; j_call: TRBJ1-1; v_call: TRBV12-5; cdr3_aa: CASGPPLTGTNTEAFF; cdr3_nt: TGTGCTAGTGGTCCGCCCTTAACAGGGACCAACACTGAAGCTTTCTTT
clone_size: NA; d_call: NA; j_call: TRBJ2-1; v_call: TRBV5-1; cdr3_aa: CASSWGTFAEQFF; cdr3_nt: TGCGCCAGCAGTTGGGGGACTTTCGCTGAGCAGTTCTTC
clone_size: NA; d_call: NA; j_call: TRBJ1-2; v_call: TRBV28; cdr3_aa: CASSLASGGLYGYTF; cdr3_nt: TGTGCCAGCAGTTTGGCCTCCGGTGGGCTCTATGGCTACACCTTC
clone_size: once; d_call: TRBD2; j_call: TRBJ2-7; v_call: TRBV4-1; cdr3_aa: CASSQDAGGEGFYEQYF; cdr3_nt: TGCGCCAGCAGCCAAGATGCGGGGGGCGAAGGGTTTTACGAGCAGTACTTC